These 21 T cell receptor beta chains were sequenced from one sample in a study of blood T cell repertoires in COVID-19 (dated by TCRdb to about 2020). Library construction relied on the immunoSEQ multiplex PCR assay. The table was pulled from immuneACCESS by TCRdb, which kept in-frame rearrangements only. Such tables lose some clones; where checked, under half of the loss comes from unresolved V genes, and the rest has no known cause. The sample data list around 100,000 clones, and around 80% of these were observed just once. The ten largest clonotypes hold 0.7% to 1% of the sample. Sequencing input: peripheral blood. The receptors here all came from a woman in her seventies with acute or convalescent COVID-19.

The V call is TRBV28, the J call TRBJ2-1; TRBD2 matches 9 bases. The length of the CDR3 is 17 residues. Germline-derived CDR1 and CDR2 are MDHEN and SYDVKM. V dropped 7 bases and J dropped 7; count of bases not matched to a gene: 17. The chain's CDR3 is CASTDMTRLAGRNEQFF. The CDR3 DNA sequence: TGTGCCAGCACCGATATGACCCGCCTAGCGGGAAGGAATGAGCAGTTCTTC.

This clone was picked up one time. The chain employs TRBV4-2 and TRBJ1-4; 10 bases agree with TRBD1. This CDR3 comprises 14 residues. Trimming cost V 4 bases and J 6 bases; bases outside gene matches: 2. CDR1 and CDR2 (germline): LGHNA, YNFKEQ. The CDR3 reads CASSLTGGDEKLFF. The CDR3 DNA sequence: TGTGCCAGCAGCCTGACAGGGGGCGATGAAAAACTGTTTTTT.

This clone was picked up a small number of times. Different DNA sequences within this sample yield the same CDR3. The rearrangement joins TRBV19 to TRBJ2-2; D uncertain. The CDR3 is 14 residues long. V shed 3 bases and J shed 5 bases, with 10 bases lying between them. Germline CDR1 and CDR2: LNHDA and SQIVND (reference sequence). The chain's CDR3 is CASSMLANTGELFF. The CDR3 DNA follows: TGTGCCAGTAGTATGTTGGCCAATACCGGGGAGCTGTTTTTT. The entire variable domain, with the rest obtained from reference TRBV19 and TRBJ2-2, is as follows: DGGITQSPKYLFRKEGQNVTLSCEQNLNHDAMYWYRQDPGQGLRLIYYSQIVNDFQKGDIAEGYSVSREKKESFPLTVTSAQKNPTAFYLCASSMLANTGELFFGEGSRLTVL.

The V gene is TRBV2, the J gene TRBJ1-2; no definite D call. The CDR3 is 13 amino acids. In germline, CDR1 is SNHLY, CDR2 FYNNEI. V was cut by 2 bases and J by 4 bases, with 8 bases left in between. The CDR3 DNA sequence: TGTGCCAGCAGTGAATCGCAGGTCTATGGCTACACCTTC. Residues: CASSESQVYGYTF. Complete variable domain (other parts from reference TRBV2 and TRBJ1-2): EPEVTQTPSHQVTQMGQEVILRCVPISNHLYFYWYRQILGQKVEFLVSFYNNEISEKSEIFDDQFSVERPDGSNFTLKIRSTKLEDSAMYFCASSESQVYGYTFGSGTRLTVV.

In the case of this clone: The same CDR3 is also encoded by other DNA sequences in this sample. The rearrangement links TRBV19 to TRBJ1-1; no clear D. CDR1 LNHDA and CDR2 SQIVND come from the germline V gene (reference sequence). The CDR3 covers 14 residues. Trimming cost V 1 base and J 1 base, with 7 bases left between them. CDR3 nucleotide sequence: TGTGCCAGTAGTATAGGGCAGGAGAACACTGAAGCTTTCTTT. Its translation is CASSIGQENTEAFF.

The chain employs TRBV5-1 and TRBJ2-7; 10 bases align to TRBD1. CDR3 length: 16 amino acids. Germline CDR1 reads SGHRS; CDR2 reads YFSETQ. V was pared by 0 bases and J by 7 bases, with 10 bases of the junction left unmatched. The CDR3 region is CASSLAGTGVLGEQYF. The CDR3 nucleotides are TGCGCCAGCAGCTTGGCCGGGACAGGGGTCTTGGGGGAGCAGTACTTC.

This chain connects TRBV5-4 to TRBJ2-5, with 8 bases matching TRBD1. Germline V gives CDR1 SGHNT, CDR2 YYREEE (reference sequence). V lost 6 bases to trimming and J lost 2 bases; unmatched junction nucleotides: 3. The CDR3 spans 13 residues. The CDR3 spells CASTRQGQETQYF. For the CDR3, the DNA is TGTGCCAGCACCCGACAGGGGCAAGAGACCCAGTACTTC.

The V call is TRBV13, the J call TRBJ1-1; D ambiguous. The CDR3 is 14 amino acids. Germline lookup yields CDR1 PRHDT and CDR2 FYEKMQ (reference sequence). V was trimmed by 0 bases and J by 6 bases, leaving 11 bases between them. CDR3 loop: CASSLGGWRAEAFF. The CDR3 bases are TGTGCCAGCAGCTTAGGGGGGTGGAGGGCTGAAGCTTTCTTT.

The rearrangement joins TRBV6-5 to TRBJ1-3, with 7 bases that match TRBD1. The CDR3 is 15 amino acids. CDR1 and CDR2 from the germline V gene are MNHEY and SVGAGI. The V and J ends lost 5 bases and 4 bases, in that order; junction bases with no gene match: 8. In DNA, the CDR3 is TGTGCCAGCAGTCTTCACAGGGGCCGGGGAAACACCATATATTTT. Translated: CASSLHRGRGNTIYF.

With regard to this clone: This CDR3 is also generated by other DNA sequences in the sample. The V gene is TRBV11-2, the J gene TRBJ1-5; the D is unclear. There are 13 residues in the CDR3. The V end lost 0 bases, the J end lost 7 bases, and 7 bases lay between the germline ends. CDR1 and CDR2 (germline): SGHAT, FQNNGV. The CDR3 nucleotides are TGTGCCAGCAGCTTAGATCGAGGACAGCCCCAGCATTTT. Its protein is CASSLDRGQPQHF.

Here the CDR3 reads CASTRQGGEWNEQFF. In nucleotides, the CDR3 is TGTGCCAGCACCCGACAGGGTGGAGAATGGAATGAGCAGTTCTTC. V usage is TRBV2 and J usage is TRBJ2-1; 7 positions agree with TRBD1. CDR1 and CDR2 from the germline V gene are SNHLY and FYNNEI. CDR3 length: 15 amino acids. V lost 7 bases, J lost 7 bases, and 13 bases stayed unmatched. The full variable domain, completed using reference TRBV2 and TRBJ2-1, is EPEVTQTPSHQVTQMGQEVILRCVPISNHLYFYWYRQILGQKVEFLVSFYNNEISEKSEIFDDQFSVERPDGSNFTLKIRSTKLEDSAMYFCASTRQGGEWNEQFFGPGTRLTVL.

The V call is TRBV30, the J call TRBJ2-2, with 7 bases identical to TRBD1. CDR3 length: 15 residues. Trimming at V came to 1 base and at J to 14 bases, leaving 16 bases not matched to a gene. The germline V gene encodes CDR1 GTSNPN and CDR2 SVGIG (reference sequence). The chain's CDR3 is CAWSERTGLSRNLFF. The DNA of the CDR3 is TGTGCCTGGAGTGAAAGGACAGGCCTCTCGCGGAACCTGTTTTTT.

The V call is TRBV5-1, the J call TRBJ2-7; TRBD2 matches 9 bases. Germline V gene lookup returns CDR1 SGHRS and CDR2 YFSETQ. The CDR3 is 18 amino acids. Unmatched junction bases numbered 14, after V lost 4 bases and J lost 0 bases. The CDR3 region is CASSPSGAGGVGSYEQYF. The CDR3 nucleotides are TGCGCCAGCAGCCCTTCCGGAGCGGGGGGTGTCGGCTCCTACGAGCAGTACTTC.

The chain is built from TRBV6-1 and TRBJ1-2; D call uncertain. V was cut by 2 bases and J by 4 bases, with 5 bases left in between. Germline-derived CDR1 and CDR2 are MNHNS and SASEGT. This CDR3 has 12 residues. CDR3 sequence (DNA): TGTGCCAGCAGTGAACTTCTCTATGGCTACACCTTC. The encoded protein is CASSELLYGYTF.

The V gene is TRBV7-6, the J gene TRBJ2-2, with D possibly being TRBD1 (5 bases). Trimming left V 0 bases short and J 7 bases short, with 12 bases between. Germline-derived CDR1 and CDR2 are SGHVS and FNYEAQ. This CDR3 region has 15 residues. The CDR3 DNA is TGTGCCAGCAGCTTAGCGCAACAGGAACACGGGGAGCTGTTTTTT. Amino acids: CASSLAQQEHGELFF.

V and J are TRBV19 and TRBJ2-7, with 7 bases that match TRBD1. This CDR3 is built from 11 residues. The trim removed 10 bases at V and 8 bases at J, leaving 8 bases unmatched. The germline V gene encodes CDR1 LNHDA and CDR2 SQIVND (reference sequence). In DNA, the CDR3 is TGTGCCACCCGACAGGGACCGAAGCAGTACTTC. This codes for CATRQGPKQYF. The complete variable domain, with remaining parts taken from reference TRBV19 and TRBJ2-7, reads DGGITQSPKYLFRKEGQNVTLSCEQNLNHDAMYWYRQDPGQGLRLIYYSQIVNDFQKGDIAEGYSVSREKKESFPLTVTSAQKNPTAFYLCATRQGPKQYFGPGTRLTVT.

The V and J genes are TRBV7-6 and TRBJ2-1; the match to TRBD1 covers 10 bases. V trimming: 2 bases; J trimming: 7 bases; junction bases outside the gene matches: 5. Germline CDR1 SGHVS, CDR2 FNYEAQ. The CDR3 runs 15 residues. Here the CDR3 reads CASSLTGQGMNEQFF. The CDR3 DNA reads TGTGCCAGCAGCTTAACGGGACAGGGGATGAATGAGCAGTTCTTC.

The rearrangement links TRBV6-1 to TRBJ1-6; no firm D call. The V end lost 1 base, the J end lost 7 bases, and 5 bases lay between the germline ends. Germline-derived CDR1 and CDR2 are MNHNS and SASEGT. The CDR3 contains 13 residues. CDR3 sequence reads: CASSEGRNSPLHF. The CDR3 DNA is TGTGCCAGCAGTGAAGGCAGGAATTCACCCCTCCACTTT.

This clone showed up many times. A read error may account for a junction end that differs from germline. The CDR3 sequence is CASSQDNLGLAGSTF. The CDR3 DNA is TGCGCCAGCAGCCAAGATAATCTCGGACTAGCGGGGAGTACCTTC. This chain joins TRBV4-1 and TRBJ2-7; 12 bases align to TRBD2. Germline CDR1 MGHRA, CDR2 YSYEKL. The CDR3 loop spans 15 amino acids.

This clone has only one observation. The chain joins TRBV28 to TRBJ2-1; 14 nucleotides align to TRBD2. In germline, CDR1 is MDHEN, CDR2 SYDVKM. The CDR3 has 19 amino acids. Germline trimming cut 4 bases from V and 0 bases from J; bases unmatched to any gene: 8. The CDR3: CASSSLGTSGSGSYNEQFF. CDR3 coding DNA: TGTGCCAGCAGTTCCCTAGGGACTAGCGGGAGTGGCTCCTACAATGAGCAGTTCTTC. Together with reference TRBV28 and TRBJ2-1, the CDR3 gives the full variable domain: DVKVTQSSRYLVKRTGEKVFLECVQDMDHENMFWYRQDPGLGLRLIYFSYDVKMKEKGDIPEGYSVSREKKERFSLILESASTNQTSMYLCASSSLGTSGSGSYNEQFFGPGTRLTVL.

This sequence joins TRBV2 and TRBJ2-7, with a tentative D call TRBD1 (5 bases). From germline, CDR1 is SNHLY and CDR2 FYNNEI. The CDR3 loop spans 13 amino acids. Trimming shortened V by 3 bases and J by 9 bases, and 15 bases separated the two germline ends. The CDR3: CASSDPGKVRQYF. The CDR3 region has the DNA TGTGCCAGCAGTGACCCAGGGAAGGTGCGGCAGTACTTC.